Included here is one T cell receptor (beta chain) sequence, with context. The antigen is not known. CDR3 of TCR beta was amplified by multiplex PCR that used 32 V and 13 J primers. TCRdb used MiXCR to reprocess the multiplex PCR reads, holding one entry per CDR3 protein. The data contain about 2,700 distinct CDR3 sequences, approximately 55% of them singletons. Bulk tumor genomic DNA served as template, at around 580 ng per sample. During surgery, each primary tumor gave multiple biopsies spaced as far apart as possible. Samples came from untreated patients having curative surgery for newly diagnosed non-small cell lung cancer. The source of the sample is a study of immune heterogeneity within non-small cell lung tumors. Overall study results and limits: The high-frequency T-cell receptor beta clonotypes mostly did not match up between individual patients. Local tumor mutational burden, with an R of around 0.37, correlated moderately but significantly with local T-cell clonality.

The origin of this receptor is a man in his 60s with non-small cell lung cancer. Sample: lung tumor tissue.

This CDR3 is CASSPQLSNTEAFF. CDR3 DNA sequence: TGTGCCAGCAGCCCCCAGCTCTCGAACACTGAAGCTTTCTTT. The chain combines TRBV6-1 with TRBJ1-1; no reliable D call. This CDR3 has 14 amino acids. Trimming removed 6 bases at V and 1 base at J, with 12 bases between. Looked up from germline, CDR1 is MNHNS and CDR2 is SASEGT.